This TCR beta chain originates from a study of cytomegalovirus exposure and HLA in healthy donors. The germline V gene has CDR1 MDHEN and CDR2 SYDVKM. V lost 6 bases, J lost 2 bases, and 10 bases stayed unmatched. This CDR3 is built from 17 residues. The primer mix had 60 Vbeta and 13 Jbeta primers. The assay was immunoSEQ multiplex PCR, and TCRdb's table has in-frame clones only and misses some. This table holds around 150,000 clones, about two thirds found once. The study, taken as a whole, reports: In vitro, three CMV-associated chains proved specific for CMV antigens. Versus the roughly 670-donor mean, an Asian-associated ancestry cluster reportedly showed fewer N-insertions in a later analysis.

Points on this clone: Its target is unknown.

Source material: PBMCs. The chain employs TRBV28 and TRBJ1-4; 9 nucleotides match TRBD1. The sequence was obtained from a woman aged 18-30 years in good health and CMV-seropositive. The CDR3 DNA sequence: TGTGCCAGCAGCTCCGAACAGGGGGCGCAGACTAATGAAAAACTGTTTTTT. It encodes CASSSEQGAQTNEKLFF.